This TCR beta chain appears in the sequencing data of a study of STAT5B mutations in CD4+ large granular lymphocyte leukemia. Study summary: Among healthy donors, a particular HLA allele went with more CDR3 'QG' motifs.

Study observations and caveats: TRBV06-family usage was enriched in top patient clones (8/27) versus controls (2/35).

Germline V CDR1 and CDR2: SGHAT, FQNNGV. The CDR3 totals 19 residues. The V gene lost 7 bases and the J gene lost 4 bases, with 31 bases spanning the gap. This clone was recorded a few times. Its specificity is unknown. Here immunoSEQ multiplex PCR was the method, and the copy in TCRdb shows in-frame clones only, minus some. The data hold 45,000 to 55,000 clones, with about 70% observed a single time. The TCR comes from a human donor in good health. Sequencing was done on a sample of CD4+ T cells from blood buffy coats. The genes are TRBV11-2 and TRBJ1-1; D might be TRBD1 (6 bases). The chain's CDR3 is CASTTTYIRVTGTTTEAFF. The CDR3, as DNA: TGTGCCAGCACCACTACTTACATAAGAGTCACAGGGACGACCACTGAAGCTTTCTTT.